The 28 T cell receptor beta chains below all came from one sample that was sequenced in a study of blood T cell repertoires in COVID-19. Generated by immunoSEQ multiplex PCR, the TCRdb table keeps only in-frame clones and is missing some. The sample includes fewer than 250,000 clones, 80% to 85% of them seen just once. The sequencing input was PBMCs or T cells enriched from blood (not recorded which). All receptors derive from a woman under 40 who had been exposed to COVID-19.

This clone has only a few counts. This chain joins TRBV12-3 or TRBV12-4 and TRBJ1-2; D is undetermined. The CDR3 spans 13 residues. V lost 3 bases to trimming and J lost 8 bases, with 13 bases between them. CDR3 region: CASSFGPAEGYTF. CDR3 coding DNA: TGTGCCAGCAGTTTTGGCCCAGCGGAAGGCTACACCTTC.

J is TRBJ2-7 and V is TRBV19; 8 bases align to TRBD1. Per the germline V gene, CDR1 is LNHDA and CDR2 is SQIVND (reference sequence). The CDR3 has 14 residues. The trim removed 3 bases at V and 5 bases at J, leaving 6 bases unmatched. The chain's CDR3 is CASSIRTGPDEQYF. CDR3 DNA: TGTGCCAGTAGTATCCGGACAGGGCCCGACGAGCAGTACTTC.

Concerning this clone itself: The same CDR3 can be traced to other DNA sequences in this sample. This chain uses TRBV12-3 or TRBV12-4 with TRBJ1-1; no definite D call. The CDR3 has 11 amino acids. Trimming stripped 6 bases from V and 5 bases from J, with 7 bases between. The CDR3 coding sequence is TGTGCCAGCAGCCGAGGAACTGAAGCTTTCTTT. As protein: CASSRGTEAFF.

This clone was seen just once. The chain joins TRBV7-9 to TRBJ2-5; a possible D gene is TRBD1 (5 bases). There are 18 residues in the CDR3. Germline V gives CDR1 SEHNR, CDR2 FQNEAQ (reference sequence). Between the trimmed V and J ends, which lost 2 bases and 0 bases, there was a span of 19 bases. CDR3 region: CASSLYGALTAYQETQYF. CDR3 sequence (DNA): TGTGCCAGCAGCTTATATGGGGCGTTAACCGCGTACCAAGAGACCCAGTACTTC. The complete variable domain, with remaining parts taken from reference TRBV7-9 and TRBJ2-5, reads DTGVSQNPRHKITKRGQNVTFRCDPISEHNRLYWYRQTLGQGPEFLTYFQNEAQLEKSRLLSDRFSAERPKGSFSTLEIQRTEQGDSAMYLCASSLYGALTAYQETQYFGPGTRLLVL.

This clone was counted a single time. The J gene is TRBJ2-1, the V gene TRBV2; D might be TRBD2 (6 bases). The CDR3 spans 15 residues. Germline CDR1 reads SNHLY; CDR2 reads FYNNEI. The V gene lost 3 bases and the J gene lost 2 bases, with 11 bases spanning the gap. The CDR3 coding sequence is TGTGCCAGCAGTGATGCGGGAAATACCTACAATGAGCAGTTCTTC. It encodes CASSDAGNTYNEQFF. The variable domain in full, with the rest retrieved from reference TRBV2 and TRBJ2-1, is EPEVTQTPSHQVTQMGQEVILRCVPISNHLYFYWYRQILGQKVEFLVSFYNNEISEKSEIFDDQFSVERPDGSNFTLKIRSTKLEDSAMYFCASSDAGNTYNEQFFGPGTRLTVL.

This rearrangement joins TRBV13 to TRBJ1-2; possibly TRBD1 for D (6 bases). V lost 3 bases, J lost 0 bases, and 8 bases lay in between. This CDR3 has 14 amino acids. Per germline, CDR1 PRHDT and CDR2 FYEKMQ (reference sequence). DNA for the CDR3: TGTGCCAGCAGCTTTGGGGGCCCTAACTATGGCTACACCTTC. This encodes CASSFGGPNYGYTF.

The chain recombines TRBV2 with TRBJ2-5; TRBD1 matches 7 bases. With V trimmed by 6 bases and J by 3 bases, 1 base remained unmatched. The CDR3 has 12 residues. CDR1 is SNHLY and CDR2 is FYNNEI in the germline V gene. The CDR3 DNA is TGTGCCAGCAGCAGGGGGAAAGAGACCCAGTACTTC. Translated, it gives CASSRGKETQYF.

In nucleotides, the CDR3 is TGCGCCATCCAACCCGGGGGGCAGAACACTGAAGCTTTCTTT. Residues: CAIQPGGQNTEAFF. This chain connects TRBV5-1 to TRBJ1-1, with D perhaps TRBD1 (6 bases). Germline V CDR1 and CDR2: SGHRS, YFSETQ. The V end was cut by 9 bases, the J end by 1 base, with 16 bases between. The CDR3 has 14 amino acids.

The genes are TRBV2 and TRBJ2-7; TRBD1 aligns across 7 bases. CDR1 and CDR2 from the germline V gene are SNHLY and FYNNEI. CDR3 length equals 14 residues. J gave up 2 bases and V 8 bases, and 9 bases lay outside the gene matches. The CDR3 DNA sequence: TGTGCCAGCGTTGGTGGGACAGACCCCTACGAGCAGTACTTC. Its translation: CASVGGTDPYEQYF.

This chain connects TRBV21-1 to TRBJ2-5; TRBD1, as called in the table, went unchecked against the DNA. TRBV21-1 is assigned pseudogene status. The CDR3 has 14 residues. The CDR3 protein is CASSQTGGSETQYF. In DNA, the CDR3 is TGTGCCAGCAGCCAGACAGGGGGTAGCGAGACCCAGTACTTC.

The chain has TRBV2 and TRBJ1-2; D remains ambiguous. The CDR3 runs to 13 residues. Deletions cut 1 base from V and 4 bases from J, with 7 bases between. CDR1 is SNHLY, CDR2 FYNNEI, per germline. The CDR3 region has the DNA TGTGCCAGCAGTGAAGTACGGTCCTATGGCTACACCTTC. It encodes CASSEVRSYGYTF.

V gene TRBV4-1 combines with J gene TRBJ2-3; 8 bases match TRBD2. V lost 4 bases, J lost 0 bases, and 15 bases stayed unmatched. Germline loops: CDR1 MGHRA, CDR2 YSYEKL. This CDR3 contains 19 residues. CDR3 protein: CASSRGRGALSASTDTQYF. DNA of the CDR3: TGCGCCAGCAGCCGCGGGCGGGGGGCCCTCTCTGCTAGCACAGATACGCAGTATTTT.

Remarks on this clone: Additional DNA sequences in this sample encode the identical CDR3. As DNA, the CDR3 is TGTGCCAGCAGCTTACTCGGGGGGGGCCCAGATACGCAGTATTTT. This encodes CASSLLGGGPDTQYF. The chain joins TRBV7-2 to TRBJ2-3; TRBD2 agrees at 8 bases. Germline lookup yields CDR1 SGHTA and CDR2 FQGNSA. The CDR3 is 15 amino acids. V lost 2 bases to trimming and J lost 4 bases; unmatched junction nucleotides: 5. The full variable domain, its missing parts supplied by reference TRBV7-2 and TRBJ2-3, is GAGVSQSPSNKVTEKGKDVELRCDPISGHTALYWYRQSLGQGLEFLIYFQGNSAPDKSGLPSDRFSAERTGGSVSTLTIQRTQQEDSAVYLCASSLLGGGPDTQYFGPGTRLTVL.

V gene TRBV6-5 combines with J gene TRBJ2-2; D might be TRBD1 (5 bases). With 3 bases removed from V and 0 bases from J, the gap between germline ends came to 11 bases. The CDR3 contains 16 residues. Germline values: CDR1 MNHEY, CDR2 SVGAGI. CDR3 sequence: CASSYQGQSNTGELFF. CDR3 sequence (DNA): TGTGCCAGCAGTTATCAAGGACAATCGAACACCGGGGAGCTGTTTTTT.

V is TRBV9 and J is TRBJ2-1; 7 positions agree with TRBD1. There are 15 residues in the CDR3. Germline lookup yields CDR1 SGDLS and CDR2 YYNGEE. The ends lost 4 bases at V and 9 bases at J; junction bases unmatched: 13. CDR3 protein: CASSLGDRLVGEQFF. CDR3 DNA sequence: TGTGCCAGCAGCCTTGGGGACAGATTGGTAGGTGAGCAGTTCTTC.

The chain recombines TRBV15 with TRBJ2-7; 9 nucleotides line up with TRBD2. Germline CDR1 LNHNV, CDR2 YYDKDF (reference sequence). The CDR3 sequence is 13 residues long. Unmatched junction bases numbered 4, after V lost 9 bases and J lost 1 base. CDR3 sequence reads: CATSGRISYEQYF. The CDR3 coding sequence is TGTGCCACAAGCGGGAGGATTTCCTACGAGCAGTACTTC.

J is TRBJ1-4 and V is TRBV5-5; D call uncertain. The CDR3 runs 18 residues. CDR1 is SGHKS, CDR2 YYEKEE, per germline (reference sequence). V lost 1 base to trimming and J lost 5 bases, with 21 bases between them. CDR3 DNA: TGTGCCAGCAGCTTGTTCTCGGTGTCGTCTTCATCCAATGAAAAACTGTTTTTT. Its translation is CASSLFSVSSSSNEKLFF.

The gene calls are TRBV7-9 and TRBJ1-6; no clear D. Germline CDR1 reads SEHNR; CDR2 reads FQNEAQ (reference sequence). This CDR3 has 15 residues. The V gene lost 5 bases and the J gene lost 0 bases, with 8 bases spanning the gap. The CDR3 here is CASSEQSSYNSPLHF. In DNA, the CDR3 is TGTGCCAGCAGCGAACAGAGCTCCTATAATTCACCCCTCCACTTT.

The chain couples TRBV7-2 to TRBJ1-4; TRBD1 matches at 10 bases. V was pared by 4 bases and J by 8 bases, with 10 bases of the junction left unmatched. The CDR3 spans 16 residues. CDR1 is SGHTA, CDR2 FQGNSA, per germline. The CDR3 nucleotides read TGTGCCAGCAGCTCATCGCGACAGGGGGCAGGAGAAAAACTGTTTTTT. Translated: CASSSSRQGAGEKLFF. The whole variable domain, filled in from reference TRBV7-2 and TRBJ1-4, reads GAGVSQSPSNKVTEKGKDVELRCDPISGHTALYWYRQSLGQGLEFLIYFQGNSAPDKSGLPSDRFSAERTGGSVSTLTIQRTQQEDSAVYLCASSSSRQGAGEKLFFGSGTQLSVL.

The V gene is TRBV6-4, the J gene TRBJ2-3; 9 nucleotides line up with TRBD2. The trim removed 0 bases at V and 4 bases at J, leaving 5 bases unmatched. The CDR3 length is 16 residues. The V gene's germline CDR1 is MRHNA and CDR2 SNTAGT. The CDR3 nucleotides read TGTGCCAGCAGTGACTCGGGAAGCGGGGGGCCAGATACGCAGTATTTT. Its protein is CASSDSGSGGPDTQYF.

This chain joins TRBV5-1 and TRBJ1-1; D is possibly TRBD1 (5 bases). Germline V CDR1 and CDR2: SGHRS, YFSETQ. This CDR3 comprises 14 residues. Trimming pared 4 bases from V and 2 bases from J, leaving 12 bases between. CDR3 DNA sequence: TGCGCCAGCAGCGTGACAGAGGATAACACTGAAGCTTTCTTT. This translates into CASSVTEDNTEAFF.

The chain links TRBV9 to TRBJ1-2, with 10 bases lining up with TRBD1. This CDR3 region has 15 residues. V trimming: 3 bases; J trimming: 6 bases; junction bases outside the gene matches: 8. Germline loops: CDR1 SGDLS, CDR2 YYNGEE. CDR3 DNA: TGTGCCAGCAGCGACGGGGACAGGGGCGATGATGGCTACACCTTC. Its protein product is CASSDGDRGDDGYTF.

This clone was detected a few times. This chain joins TRBV9 and TRBJ1-3; tentative D call: TRBD1 (5 bases). This CDR3 comprises 15 residues. Deletions cut 0 bases from V and 3 bases from J, with 10 bases between. Per germline, CDR1 SGDLS and CDR2 YYNGEE. This CDR3 is CASSVEGFGGNTIYF. The CDR3 nucleotides read TGTGCCAGCAGCGTAGAGGGGTTTGGTGGAAACACCATATATTTT.

This sequence joins TRBV15 and TRBJ2-1; 9 bases match TRBD1. The length of the CDR3 is 15 residues. V shed 2 bases, J shed 8 bases, and the junction held 7 bases outside the gene matches. Germline CDR1 LNHNV, CDR2 YYDKDF (reference sequence). The CDR3 region is CATSRTRQGVDEQFF. The CDR3 DNA follows: TGTGCCACCAGCAGAACACGACAGGGGGTCGATGAGCAGTTCTTC.

The chain has TRBV2 and TRBJ2-7; D is unclear. V lost 3 bases and J 3 bases, leaving 6 bases between the germline ends. The CDR3 length is 12 residues. From germline, CDR1 is SNHLY and CDR2 FYNNEI. The CDR3 nucleotides read TGTGCCAGCAGTGATTTGAGCTACGAGCAGTACTTC. It specifies CASSDLSYEQYF.

The table lists this clone with a count of one. This chain links TRBV2 with TRBJ1-2, with D possibly matching TRBD1 (6 bases). The V and J ends lost 2 bases and 2 bases respectively, with 9 bases between them. Germline V gene data show CDR1 as SNHLY and CDR2 as FYNNEI. This CDR3 has 14 amino acids. The CDR3 coding sequence is TGTGCCAGCAGTGAATTGGGGGCGAACTATGGCTACACCTTC. This codes for CASSELGANYGYTF. The full variable domain, with the rest looked up from reference TRBV2 and TRBJ1-2, is EPEVTQTPSHQVTQMGQEVILRCVPISNHLYFYWYRQILGQKVEFLVSFYNNEISEKSEIFDDQFSVERPDGSNFTLKIRSTKLEDSAMYFCASSELGANYGYTFGSGTRLTVV.

The CDR3 here is CASSPGLAGGETQYF. CDR3 nucleotides: TGTGCCAGCAGCCCCGGACTAGCGGGGGGAGAGACCCAGTACTTC. This chain links TRBV11-3 with TRBJ2-5, with 14 bases identical to TRBD2. Germline CDR1 and CDR2: SGHNT and YENEEA. The CDR3 consists of 15 residues. With 5 bases clipped from V and 4 bases from J, the junction kept 3 bases outside the gene matches. The full variable domain, in which reference TRBV11-3 and TRBJ2-5 provide the parts outside the CDR3, is EAGVVQSPRYKIIEKKQPVAFWCNPISGHNTLYWYLQNLGQGPELLIRYENEEAVDDSQLPKDRFSAERLKGVDSTLKIQPAELGDSAVYLCASSPGLAGGETQYFGPGTRLLVL.

The V gene is TRBV10-3, the J gene TRBJ1-5, with 12 bases that match TRBD1. The germline V gene encodes CDR1 ENHRY and CDR2 SYGVKD. V shed 3 bases, J shed 6 bases, and the junction held 6 bases outside the gene matches. This CDR3 is built from 16 residues. CDR3 DNA: TGTGCCATCAGTGAAGGGGGACAGGGGGCAGGTCAGCCCCAGCATTTT. Its translation is CAISEGGQGAGQPQHF.